The clone carrying this TCR beta chain was picked up many times. Its antigen is unknown. 5'RACE with constant-segment primers yielded barcoded, UMI-tagged TCR alpha and TCR beta cDNA libraries. Using its own MiXCR run on the 5' RACE reads, TCRdb lists one record per CDR3 protein. Among 130,000 to 150,000 distinct CDR3 sequences listed, 6% to 6.5% were seen once. Trimming took 7 bases from V and 4 from J; bases not matched to a gene: 6. The germline V gene encodes CDR1 MNHEY and CDR2 SVGAGI. This CDR3 contains 13 residues. This entry belongs to a study of T-cell memory formation after mild COVID-19. At the level of the study: The TCR clusters were mostly specific to one donor. General study findings and limits: Researchers could not confirm that second-wave clones peaking on day 37 targeted SARS-CoV-2. Largely, contracting CD4+ clones fell within CM and EM, and contracting CD8+ clones within EMRA.

This chain connects TRBV6-5 to TRBJ2-5; 7 nucleotides line up with TRBD2. Sequencing used PBMCs or a T cell subset sorted from them (not recorded which). This receptor was identified in an adult woman who had mild COVID-19 (a few samples of this study predate the infection). Cell type and time point are not known. The CDR3 bases are TGTGCCAGCATGCCTAGCGGTATAGAGACCCAGTACTTC. It translates to CASMPSGIETQYF.